This T cell receptor (delta chain) was obtained from a study of Vδ1+ human thymocytes. Study-wide results and limits: TRG sequences recurred across donors, whereas TRD sequences stayed essentially private. In the thymus, TRG and TRD repertoires looked highly polyclonal with Gaussian CDR3 lengths.

Sequences come from RNA converted to cDNA by reverse transcription. Multiplex PCR used pooled V-gene forward primers and a constant-region reverse primer to amplify CDR3s. TCRdb redid the clone calls on the multiplex PCR reads with CATT. The sample records 80,000 or so delta-chain clones, about 38% being singletons. CDR3 size: 23 residues. Germline CDR1 reads TSWWSYY; CDR2 reads QGS. V was pared by 2 bases and J by 0 bases, with 34 bases between. This clone occurred a few times. The target antigen is unknown. After alphabeta T cell depletion, CD3+ Vdelta1+ Vdelta2- thymocytes were sorted. This sequence was found in a boy under two years old who had congenital heart surgery. The rearrangement links TRDV1 to TRDJ1; perhaps TRDD3 as D (7 bases). What was sequenced was Vdelta1+ gamma-delta thymocytes from the thymus. The subset here: FACS-sorted CD3+ TCRalphabeta- TCRVdelta1+ TCRVdelta2- thymocytes. CDR3 sequence reads: CALGEIPPTLTLGGYLNTDKLIF. CDR3 nucleotide sequence: TGTGCTCTTGGGGAAATACCTCCTACGCTCACTCTGGGGGGTTACCTCAACACCGATAAACTCATCTTT.